These 27 T cell receptor beta chains originate from one sample sequenced in a study of cytomegalovirus exposure and HLA in healthy donors. 60 Vbeta and 13 Jbeta primers were used in PCR. Only in-frame clones appear in the TCRdb table, and some are missing; sequencing was by immunoSEQ multiplex PCR. The data hold roughly 100,000 clones, with roughly 70% observed a single time. The source material was PBMCs. These receptors all stem from a male donor in good health and CMV-seropositive.

The chain's CDR3 is CASSQDRAAGLSPLHF. The CDR3 DNA follows: TGTGCCAGCAGCCAAGATCGGGCAGCAGGGTTGTCACCCCTCCACTTT. The genes are TRBV14 and TRBJ1-6; D may be TRBD1 (5 bases). Trimming took 0 bases from V and 10 from J, leaving 16 bases between them. CDR1 and CDR2 from the germline V gene are SGHDN and FVKESK. The CDR3 consists of 16 residues.

J is TRBJ1-2 and V is TRBV5-6; TRBD1 matches at 9 bases. Germline V gene data show CDR1 as SGHDT and CDR2 as YYEEEE. V shed 3 bases, J shed 8 bases, and the junction held 5 bases outside the gene matches. This CDR3 is 13 amino acids long. This CDR3 reads CASSYDRGNGYTF. The CDR3 DNA reads as TGTGCCAGCAGCTACGACAGGGGGAACGGCTACACCTTC.

A remark on this clone: Other DNA variants within this sample encode the same CDR3. This rearrangement joins TRBV6-5 to TRBJ1-2; tentatively, D is TRBD1 (6 bases). Per the germline V gene, CDR1 is MNHEY and CDR2 is SVGAGI. The CDR3 contains 13 residues. The ends were cut back, 6 bases at V and 6 bases at J, with 14 bases in the middle. CDR3 in DNA: TGTGCCAGCAGCCCCCAGGGGCTACATGGCTACACCTTC. Protein sequence: CASSPQGLHGYTF.

This chain joins TRBV6-1 and TRBJ2-3; tentatively, D is TRBD2 (7 bases). In germline, CDR1 is MNHNS, CDR2 SASEGT. V dropped 4 bases and J dropped 0 bases, with 17 bases sitting between them. The CDR3 runs 17 residues. As DNA, the CDR3 is TGTGCCAGCAGTGGGGACGGGGGGCGAGTCAGCACAGATACGCAGTATTTT. Amino acids: CASSGDGGRVSTDTQYF.

The chain joins TRBV29-1 to TRBJ2-7, with 10 nucleotides matching TRBD2. This CDR3 comprises 16 residues. V was clipped by 4 bases and J by 4 bases; unmatched bases: 13. CDR1 is SQVTM and CDR2 is ANQGSEA in the germline V gene. The CDR3 is CSVGESSSGSSYEQYF. As DNA, the CDR3 is TGCAGCGTTGGGGAATCGTCTAGCGGGAGTTCGTACGAGCAGTACTTC.

V and J are TRBV29-1 and TRBJ1-1; tentative D call: TRBD1 (6 bases). V dropped 8 bases and J dropped 5 bases, with 12 bases sitting between them. Germline lookup yields CDR1 SQVTM and CDR2 ANQGSEA. The CDR3 runs 11 residues. The CDR3 DNA follows: TGCAGCCCGTGGACAGAAACTGAAGCTTTCTTT. Translation: CSPWTETEAFF.

In its sample, this clone was seen a few times. The V and J genes are TRBV6-1 and TRBJ2-7, with D maybe TRBD2 (6 bases). This CDR3 region has 16 residues. The ends were cut back, 3 bases at V and 0 bases at J, with 15 bases in the middle. Germline CDR1 is MNHNS and CDR2 is SASEGT. This CDR3 is CASSERDSGNSYEQYF. CDR3 bases: TGTGCCAGCAGTGAGAGGGATAGCGGTAACTCCTACGAGCAGTACTTC.

This clone was seen a handful of times. The rearrangement uses TRBV5-1 and TRBJ1-4; perhaps TRBD1 as D (6 bases). The CDR3 runs 16 residues. Germline CDR1 is SGHRS and CDR2 is YFSETQ. V lost 0 bases to trimming and J lost 8 bases, with 17 bases between them. Here the CDR3 reads CASSLGSTTGGEKLFF. The CDR3 DNA sequence: TGCGCCAGCAGCTTGGGGTCCACGACAGGAGGCGAAAAACTGTTTTTT.

V gene TRBV4-3 combines with J gene TRBJ2-1; TRBD2 might be the D (6 bases). CDR3 size: 15 residues. Per germline, CDR1 LGHNA and CDR2 YSLEER. V shed 7 bases and J shed 7 bases, with 20 bases lying between them. The CDR3: CASNSGTPESNEQFF. The CDR3 nucleotides read TGCGCCAGCAACTCCGGGACTCCAGAGAGTAATGAGCAGTTCTTC.

The V call is TRBV19, the J call TRBJ1-2, with 9 bases matching TRBD1. Germline CDR1 and CDR2: LNHDA and SQIVND (reference sequence). This CDR3 comprises 13 residues. CDR3 coding DNA: TGTGCAAGTGCGGACAGGGGCGTCTATGGCTACACCTTC. Its protein product is CASADRGVYGYTF.

The J gene is TRBJ2-7, the V gene TRBV5-6, with D unresolved. Germline assignment: CDR1 SGHDT and CDR2 YYEEEE. The CDR3 runs 11 residues. Trimming cost V 4 bases and J 3 bases, with 5 bases left between them. The CDR3 protein is CASSLYYEQYF. The CDR3 DNA sequence: TGTGCCAGCAGCCTCTACTACGAGCAGTACTTC.

The rearrangement uses TRBV9 and TRBJ1-1; TRBD1 is a possible D gene (5 bases). Trimming took 2 bases from V and 1 from J, leaving 12 bases between them. The germline gives CDR1 SGDLS, CDR2 YYNGEE. This CDR3 has 15 residues. CDR3 protein: CASSVPPGENTEAFF. In DNA form, the CDR3 reads TGTGCCAGCAGCGTCCCCCCGGGGGAGAACACTGAAGCTTTCTTT.

The chain's CDR3 is CASSSAGEQDTQYF. For the CDR3, the DNA is TGTGCCAGCAGTTCAGCGGGAGAACAAGATACGCAGTATTTT. The gene calls are TRBV27 and TRBJ2-3; 8 bases line up with TRBD2. Germline V gene sequence: CDR1 MNHEY, CDR2 SMNVEV (reference sequence). V lost 4 bases to trimming and J lost 5 bases; unmatched junction nucleotides: 5. This CDR3 region has 14 residues.

The chain is built from TRBV2 and TRBJ1-1, with D possibly matching TRBD1 (5 bases). V lost 4 bases, J lost 0 bases, and 18 bases lay in between. The CDR3 spans 17 residues. Germline-derived CDR1 and CDR2 are SNHLY and FYNNEI. The CDR3 protein is CASSVGWGVGMNTEAFF. CDR3 DNA sequence: TGTGCCAGCAGTGTTGGATGGGGGGTCGGGATGAACACTGAAGCTTTCTTT.

In its sample, this clone was seen many times. V gene TRBV4-2 combines with J gene TRBJ1-1; tentatively, D is TRBD1 (6 bases). This CDR3 is 14 amino acids long. CDR1 is LGHNA, CDR2 YNFKEQ, per germline. With 0 bases removed from V and 10 bases from J, the gap between germline ends came to 15 bases. DNA for the CDR3: TGTGCCAGCAGCCAAGAGAAGGGGGTCAAGTCAGCTTTCTTT. It translates to CASSQEKGVKSAFF.

This chain joins TRBV7-2 and TRBJ2-7; TRBD1 matches 12 bases. Germline-derived CDR1 and CDR2 are SGHTA and FQGNSA. V dropped 5 bases and J dropped 6; count of bases not matched to a gene: 8. This CDR3 is 15 amino acids long. As DNA, the CDR3 is TGTGCCAGCAGCCAAGGGGGGACAGGGGGCGGCGAGCAGTACTTC. It translates to CASSQGGTGGGEQYF.

The rearrangement links TRBV4-3 to TRBJ1-5; D not resolved. The CDR3 is 14 amino acids. The germline V gene encodes CDR1 LGHNA and CDR2 YSLEER. Trimming cost V 0 bases and J 7 bases, with 10 bases left between them. The CDR3 region is CASSQDGRGQPQHF. In nucleotides, the CDR3 is TGCGCCAGCAGCCAAGATGGGAGAGGACAGCCCCAGCATTTT.

The chain joins TRBV6-5 to TRBJ2-7; 9 bases line up with TRBD2. V gave up 2 bases and J gave up 1 base; unmatched junction bases: 3. The CDR3 length is 15 residues. Per the germline V gene, CDR1 is MNHEY and CDR2 is SVGAGI. The CDR3 bases are TGTGCCAGCAGTTACCGTAGCGGGGGATCCTACGAGCAGTACTTC. It specifies CASSYRSGGSYEQYF.

This chain connects TRBV6-4 to TRBJ2-6; D is uncertain. CDR3 length: 15 amino acids. The V end lost 3 bases, the J end lost 4 bases, and 10 bases lay between the germline ends. Per germline, CDR1 MRHNA and CDR2 SNTAGT. The CDR3 coding sequence is TGTGCCAGCAGTGATATGGGCTCAGGGGCCAACGTCCTGACTTTC. Translation gives CASSDMGSGANVLTF.

The V call is TRBV9, the J call TRBJ2-5, with TRBD2 identical over 9 bases. CDR1 SGDLS and CDR2 YYNGEE come from the germline V gene. CDR3 length: 15 residues. V shed 0 bases, J shed 5 bases, and the junction held 5 bases outside the gene matches. The CDR3 region is CASSVGRGGLETQYF. The CDR3 coding sequence is TGTGCCAGCAGCGTAGGGCGGGGGGGCCTGGAGACCCAGTACTTC.

The chain has TRBV11-3 and TRBJ2-1; 11 bases map to TRBD2. Germline lookup yields CDR1 SGHNT and CDR2 YENEEA. V dropped 5 bases and J dropped 5; count of bases not matched to a gene: 11. This CDR3 comprises 17 residues. This CDR3 reads CASSVIRLAGGDNEQFF. As DNA, the CDR3 is TGTGCCAGCAGCGTCATAAGGCTAGCGGGGGGCGACAATGAGCAGTTCTTC.

The chain has TRBV23-1 and TRBJ1-2; 7 nucleotides agree with TRBD1. TRBV23-1 is classed as an ORF, of uncertain function. Germline trimming cut 0 bases from V and 4 bases from J; bases unmatched to any gene: 5. This CDR3 spans 15 amino acids. CDR3 protein: CASSQSQGVGYGYTF. The CDR3 DNA reads TGCGCCAGCAGTCAATCCCAGGGGGTCGGCTATGGCTACACCTTC.

The CDR3 DNA reads as TGTGCCAGCAGCTCCGGGACTAGCGGCACCGGGGAGCTGTTTTTT. It is translated as CASSSGTSGTGELFF. This chain links TRBV11-3 with TRBJ2-2; 11 bases align to TRBD2. V dropped 4 bases and J dropped 4; count of bases not matched to a gene: 2. This CDR3 contains 15 residues. From germline, CDR1 is SGHNT and CDR2 YENEEA.

The gene calls are TRBV4-3 and TRBJ1-1; D is unresolved. Deletions cut 0 bases from V and 2 bases from J, with 16 bases between. The CDR3 sequence is 17 residues long. Germline V gives CDR1 LGHNA, CDR2 YSLEER. In DNA, the CDR3 is TGCGCCAGCAGCCAAGATATCCCGACGGGGTTTAACACTGAAGCTTTCTTT. Its protein is CASSQDIPTGFNTEAFF.

This clone occurred a few times. The chain couples TRBV7-9 to TRBJ1-2; 7 bases match TRBD1. The J segment lost 7 bases and the V segment lost 5 bases, leaving 4 bases of the junction unmatched. This CDR3 region has 12 residues. Germline V lookup: CDR1 SEHNR, CDR2 FQNEAQ (reference sequence). The CDR3 DNA reads TGTGCCAGCAGCCGACAGGGAGGTGGCTACACCTTC. Translating it yields CASSRQGGGYTF.

The chain couples TRBV6-6 to TRBJ2-5, with a weak D call TRBD1 (6 bases). From germline, CDR1 is MNHNY and CDR2 SVGAGI (reference sequence). V was pared by 6 bases and J by 1 base, with 12 bases between. This CDR3 has 14 amino acids. CDR3 nucleotide sequence: TGTGCCAGCAGCGACACAGGGCCCCAAGAGACCCAGTACTTC. This codes for CASSDTGPQETQYF.

This chain joins TRBV4-2 and TRBJ2-1; 11 positions agree with TRBD2. The CDR3 covers 15 residues. The germline gives CDR1 LGHNA, CDR2 YNFKEQ. V shed 4 bases and J 4 bases; nucleotides not matched to a gene: 3. Here the CDR3 reads CASSLSGGGYNEQFF. Here the CDR3 DNA reads TGTGCCAGCAGCCTTAGCGGGGGGGGATACAATGAGCAGTTCTTC.